The text below deals with one T cell receptor beta chain. Sequenced by immunoSEQ multiplex PCR; TCRdb stores in-frame clones only, minus some. The sample has more than 95,000 clones; about 87% are singletons. V dropped 0 bases and J dropped 3; count of bases not matched to a gene: 6. The CDR3 runs to 16 residues. The germline gives CDR1 LNHNV, CDR2 YYDKDF (reference sequence). This entry is derived from a study of OX40 agonist ivuxolimab in advanced cancers. This clonotype originated in an adult with an advanced solid tumor such as melanoma, head and neck, liver or kidney cancer. The chain links TRBV15 to TRBJ2-5; TRBD1 matches 8 bases. The sample here was CD4+ or CD8+ T cells sorted from blood, taken in a trial of the OX40 agonist ivuxolimab. In DNA form, the CDR3 reads TGTGCCACCAGCAGAGATTATGGGACAGGAAAAGAGACCCAGTACTTC. Amino acids: CATSRDYGTGKETQYF.